Reported below is one T cell receptor (beta chain). These data originate in a study of T cell responses to AZD1222 COVID-19 vaccine. With 4 bases clipped from V and 6 bases from J, the junction kept 5 bases outside the gene matches. The CDR3 runs 14 residues. Germline values: CDR1 SGHKS, CDR2 YYEKEE (reference sequence). Clones were sequenced by immunoSEQ multiplex PCR, and TCRdb holds only the in-frame ones, with some missing. The table includes about 120,000 clones, roughly 92% detected once. The chain combines TRBV5-5 with TRBJ1-3, with 9 bases that match TRBD1. Material: peripheral blood, obtained 28 days after the second AZD1222 dose. The clonotype was recovered from an adult who received the AZD1222 COVID-19 vaccine. The CDR3 nucleotides read TGTGCCAGCAGCACACAGGGGGCGGTAAACACCATATATTTT. Protein product: CASSTQGAVNTIYF.